Shown below are 13 T cell receptor beta chains from a single sample sequenced in a study of cytomegalovirus exposure and HLA in healthy donors. PCR amplification relied on 60 Vbeta primers (plus 13 Jbeta primers). Generated by immunoSEQ multiplex PCR, the TCRdb table keeps only in-frame clones and is missing some. This table has under 120,000 clones, roughly 85% appearing once. Sequenced input: PBMCs. The receptors were gathered from a woman aged 40 to 55 in good health and CMV-seronegative.

The chain joins TRBV10-3 to TRBJ1-5; maybe TRBD1 (6 bases). The CDR3 runs 15 residues. The V end lost 2 bases, the J end lost 2 bases, and 10 bases lay between the germline ends. Looked up from germline, CDR1 is ENHRY and CDR2 is SYGVKD. This CDR3 reads CAISEGGAGNQPQHF. CDR3 sequence (DNA): TGTGCCATCAGTGAGGGGGGGGCTGGCAATCAGCCCCAGCATTTT.

The rearrangement joins TRBV4-3 to TRBJ1-4; D not certain. Germline V gives CDR1 LGHNA, CDR2 YSLEER. There are 16 residues in the CDR3. The V gene lost 0 bases and the J gene lost 5 bases, with 13 bases spanning the gap. CDR3 loop: CASSQDLVVENEKLFF. CDR3 in DNA: TGCGCCAGCAGCCAAGATTTGGTGGTCGAGAATGAAAAACTGTTTTTT.

CDR3 amino acids: CASRARELSYEQFF. CDR3 sequence (DNA): TGCGCCAGCAGGGCAAGGGAGCTAAGCTATGAGCAGTTCTTC. The J gene is TRBJ2-1, the V gene TRBV4-1; tentatively, D is TRBD2 (5 bases). The CDR3 is 14 amino acids. V shed 6 bases and J shed 8 bases, with 17 bases lying between them. Germline CDR1 is MGHRA and CDR2 is YSYEKL.

The CDR3 spells CAWSVGEGRSGYTF. DNA of the CDR3: TGTGCCTGGAGTGTGGGAGAAGGGAGGAGTGGCTACACCTTC. This chain joins TRBV30 and TRBJ1-2; D not resolved. Trimming removed 0 bases from V and 7 bases from J, with 15 bases in between. CDR3 size: 14 residues. Germline lookup yields CDR1 GTSNPN and CDR2 SVGIG (reference sequence).

The rearrangement uses TRBV19 and TRBJ1-4, with D unresolved. With 4 bases removed from V and 10 bases from J, the gap between germline ends came to 10 bases. The CDR3 extends over 12 amino acids. Germline V gene data show CDR1 as LNHDA and CDR2 as SQIVND (reference sequence). CDR3 bases: TGTGCCAGTAGTAATCTGGAGGCAAAACTGTTTTTT. It codes for CASSNLEAKLFF.

V is TRBV19 and J is TRBJ2-1; maybe TRBD1 (6 bases). Germline V gene sequence: CDR1 LNHDA, CDR2 SQIVND (reference sequence). Trimming took 4 bases from V and 0 from J, leaving 7 bases between them. The CDR3 totals 14 residues. The chain's CDR3 is CASSKDSSYNEQFF. The CDR3 bases are TGTGCCAGTAGTAAGGACAGCTCCTACAATGAGCAGTTCTTC. The entire variable domain, with the rest obtained from reference TRBV19 and TRBJ2-1, is as follows: DGGITQSPKYLFRKEGQNVTLSCEQNLNHDAMYWYRQDPGQGLRLIYYSQIVNDFQKGDIAEGYSVSREKKESFPLTVTSAQKNPTAFYLCASSKDSSYNEQFFGPGTRLTVL.

This clone was observed once. This chain connects TRBV25-1 to TRBJ2-1; 16 positions match TRBD2. Germline assignment: CDR1 MGHDK and CDR2 SYGVNS. The CDR3 is 15 residues long. Unmatched junction bases numbered 5, after V lost 5 bases and J lost 10 bases. CDR3 sequence: CASSKPGLAGGEQFF. The CDR3 bases are TGTGCCAGCAGTAAACCGGGACTAGCGGGAGGGGAGCAGTTCTTC.

This chain uses TRBV20-1 with TRBJ1-2, with 7 bases fitting TRBD1. The CDR3 sequence is 11 residues long. Per germline, CDR1 DFQATT and CDR2 SNEGSKA (reference sequence). V dropped 6 bases and J dropped 6; count of bases not matched to a gene: 4. CDR3 sequence (DNA): TGCAGTGCCAGGGGGGTCCATGGCTACACCTTC. Protein sequence: CSARGVHGYTF.

This clone has only a few counts. This chain connects TRBV5-8 to TRBJ1-2; TRBD1 might be the D (6 bases). CDR1 is SGHTS, CDR2 YDEGEE, per germline. The CDR3 is 15 residues long. With 2 bases removed from V and 3 bases from J, the gap between germline ends came to 14 bases. The CDR3 region has the DNA TGTGCCAGCAGCTTACCGAACAGGGCGGACTATGGCTACACCTTC. This encodes CASSLPNRADYGYTF.

The chain links TRBV6-5 to TRBJ2-4; 8 nucleotides line up with TRBD2. This CDR3 has 14 residues. After removal of 4 bases from V and 7 bases from J, the junction contained 6 bases not matched to a gene. The germline V gene encodes CDR1 MNHEY and CDR2 SVGAGI. CDR3 residues: CASSFRERGNIQYF. The CDR3 nucleotides read TGTGCCAGCAGTTTTCGAGAGCGGGGGAACATTCAGTACTTC.

The chain carries TRBV27 and TRBJ2-7; 7 positions match TRBD2. Germline CDR1 and CDR2: MNHEY and SMNVEV (reference sequence). CDR3 length: 16 amino acids. Trimming cost V 1 base and J 0 bases; bases outside gene matches: 6. DNA of the CDR3: TGTGCCAGCAGTTTATACCCTAGCGGTAGCTCCTACGAGCAGTACTTC. Translated, it gives CASSLYPSGSSYEQYF.

V is TRBV11-2 and J is TRBJ1-5; 8 nucleotides agree with TRBD1. CDR3 length: 15 residues. J was trimmed by 5 bases and V by 5 bases; bases with no gene match: 8. In germline, CDR1 is SGHAT, CDR2 FQNNGV. CDR3 sequence: CASSARTGRDQPQHF. The CDR3 DNA reads as TGTGCCAGCAGCGCCCGGACAGGGCGGGATCAGCCCCAGCATTTT.

The J gene is TRBJ2-1, the V gene TRBV7-2; D is uncertain. The CDR3 runs 12 residues. Looked up from germline, CDR1 is SGHTA and CDR2 is FQGNSA. Trimming removed 3 bases at V and 9 bases at J, with 9 bases between. The CDR3 DNA is TGTGCCAGCAGCTTCCTAAGTCGTGAGCAGTTCTTC. This sequence encodes CASSFLSREQFF.